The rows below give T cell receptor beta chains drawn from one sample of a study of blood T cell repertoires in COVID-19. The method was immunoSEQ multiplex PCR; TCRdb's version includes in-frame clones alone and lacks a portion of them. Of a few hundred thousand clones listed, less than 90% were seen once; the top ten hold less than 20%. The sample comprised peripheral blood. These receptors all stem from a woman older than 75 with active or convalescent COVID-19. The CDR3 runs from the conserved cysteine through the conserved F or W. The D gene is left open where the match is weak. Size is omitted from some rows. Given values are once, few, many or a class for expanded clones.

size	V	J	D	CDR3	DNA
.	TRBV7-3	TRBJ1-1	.	CASSLTRASPEAFF	TGTGCCAGCAGCTTAACACGGGCTAGCCCTGAAGCTTTCTTT
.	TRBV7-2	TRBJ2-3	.	CASSLEAGPTDTQYF	TGTGCCAGCAGCTTAGAGGCAGGTCCCACAGATACGCAGTATTTT
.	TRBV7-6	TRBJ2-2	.	CASSLKGSGSYTGELFF	TGTGCCAGCAGCTTAAAAGGGTCTGGGAGCTACACCGGGGAGCTGTTTTTT
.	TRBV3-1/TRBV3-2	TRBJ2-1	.	CASSGTPGSKYGEQFF	TGTGCCAGCAGCGGGACTCCGGGATCCAAGTACGGTGAGCAGTTCTTC
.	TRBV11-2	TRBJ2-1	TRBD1	CASSLTGTGGSNEQFF	TGTGCCAGCAGCTTAACCGGGACAGGGGGCTCCAATGAGCAGTTCTTC
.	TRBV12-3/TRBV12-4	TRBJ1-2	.	CASSPTGLDGYTF	TGTGCCAGCAGCCCAACAGGGCTGGATGGCTACACCTTC
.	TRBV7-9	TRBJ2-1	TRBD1	CASSLEWDRYNEQFF	TGTGCCAGCAGCTTAGAGTGGGACAGGTACAATGAGCAGTTCTTC
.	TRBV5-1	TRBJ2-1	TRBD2	CASSFGLADYNEQFF	TGCGCCAGCAGCTTTGGACTAGCGGACTACAATGAGCAGTTCTTC
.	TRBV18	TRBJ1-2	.	CASSPRNEGGYGYTF	TGTGCCAGCTCACCACGGAATGAAGGAGGCTATGGCTACACCTTC
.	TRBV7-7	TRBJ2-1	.	CASSLEGRAGNEQFF	TGTGCTAGCAGCTTAGAGGGCAGGGCCGGGAATGAGCAGTTCTTC
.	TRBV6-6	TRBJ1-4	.	CASNPRGMTEKLFF	TGTGCCAGCAACCCGCGGGGGATGACTGAAAAACTGTTTTTT
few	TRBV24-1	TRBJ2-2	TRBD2	CATSESGRENTGELFF	TGTGCCACCAGTGAGAGCGGGAGGGAGAACACCGGGGAGCTGTTTTTT
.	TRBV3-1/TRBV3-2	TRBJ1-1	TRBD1	CASSLGQENTEAFF	TGTGCCAGCAGCCTGGGACAGGAGAACACTGAAGCTTTCTTT
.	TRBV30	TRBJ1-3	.	CAWSPLRGLENTIYF	TGTGCCTGGAGTCCGCTAAGGGGTCTGGAAAACACCATATATTTT
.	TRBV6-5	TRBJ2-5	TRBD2	CASRGTSAKTQYF	TGTGCCAGCAGGGGGACTAGCGCGAAGACCCAGTACTTC
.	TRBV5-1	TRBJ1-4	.	CASSLGGNRANEKLFF	TGCGCCAGCAGCTTGGGAGGGAATAGGGCTAATGAAAAACTGTTTTTT
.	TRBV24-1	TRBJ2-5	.	CATSDPYETQYF	TGTGCCACCAGTGACCCGTATGAGACCCAGTACTTC
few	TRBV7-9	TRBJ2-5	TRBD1	CASSSGQGRETQYF	TGTGCCAGCAGCTCTGGACAGGGACGAGAGACCCAGTACTTC
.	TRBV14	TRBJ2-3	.	CASSYFFGSTDTQYF	TGTGCCAGCAGCTACTTTTTCGGGAGCACAGATACGCAGTATTTT
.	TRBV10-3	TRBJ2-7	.	CAISESGQGGEQYF	TGTGCCATCAGTGAGTCCGGACAGGGAGGGGAGCAGTACTTC
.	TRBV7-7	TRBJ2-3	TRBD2	CASSLFSTSVRDTDTQYF	TGTGCCAGCAGCTTGTTTTCTACTAGCGTTAGGGACACAGATACGCAGTATTTT
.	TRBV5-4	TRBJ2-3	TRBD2	CASSPGGGRADTQYF	TGTGCCAGCAGCCCTGGAGGCGGGAGAGCAGATACGCAGTATTTT
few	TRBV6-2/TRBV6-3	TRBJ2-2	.	CASSYQRKTGTGELFF	TGTGCCAGCAGTTATCAACGTAAAACAGGGACCGGGGAGCTGTTTTTT
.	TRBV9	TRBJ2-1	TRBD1	CASTPTGVFYNEQFF	TGTGCCAGCACCCCGACAGGGGTATTCTACAATGAGCAGTTCTTC
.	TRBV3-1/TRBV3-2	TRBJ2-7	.	CASSRLGSHEQYF	TGTGCCAGCAGCCGACTAGGTTCCCACGAGCAGTACTTC
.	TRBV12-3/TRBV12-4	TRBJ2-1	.	CASSRRDNNEQFF	TGTGCCAGCAGCAGACGGGACAACAATGAGCAGTTCTTC
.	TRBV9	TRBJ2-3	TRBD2	CASSVGGGASGTDTQYF	TGTGCCAGCAGCGTAGGGGGTGGGGCTAGCGGGACAGATACGCAGTATTTT
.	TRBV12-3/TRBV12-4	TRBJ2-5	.	CASSRTRQETQYF	TGTGCCAGCAGCCGTACTAGGCAAGAGACCCAGTACTTC
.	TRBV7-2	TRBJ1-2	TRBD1	CASSNPGTEGYTF	TGTGCCAGCAGTAATCCCGGGACAGAAGGCTACACCTTC
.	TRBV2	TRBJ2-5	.	CASRRDQETQYF	TGTGCCAGCAGACGGGACCAAGAGACCCAGTACTTC
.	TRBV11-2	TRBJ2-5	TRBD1	CASSFLGQGHETQYF	TGTGCCAGCAGCTTCCTTGGACAGGGGCATGAGACCCAGTACTTC
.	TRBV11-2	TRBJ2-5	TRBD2	CASSLISGGEQETQYF	TGTGCCAGCAGCTTGATTAGCGGGGGAGAACAAGAGACCCAGTACTTC
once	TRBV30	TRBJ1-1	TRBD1	CAWGQGLGTEAFF	TGTGCCTGGGGACAGGGGCTGGGGACTGAAGCTTTCTTT
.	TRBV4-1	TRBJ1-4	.	CASSQDSRADQKLFF	TGCGCCAGCAGCCAAGACTCCAGGGCCGATCAAAAACTGTTTTTT
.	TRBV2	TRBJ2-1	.	CASRQDSYNEQFF	TGTGCCAGCAGGCAGGACTCCTACAATGAGCAGTTCTTC
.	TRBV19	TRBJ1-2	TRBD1	CASSKGGQISSNYGYTF	TGTGCCAGTAGTAAGGGGGGACAGATTTCTTCTAACTATGGCTACACCTTC
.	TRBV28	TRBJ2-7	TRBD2	CASSPIELAVHEQYF	TGTGCCAGCAGCCCTATAGAACTAGCGGTGCACGAGCAGTACTTC
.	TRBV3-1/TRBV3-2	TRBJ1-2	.	CASSQAGGGNYGYTF	TGTGCCAGCAGCCAAGCGGGAGGGGGGAACTATGGCTACACCTTC
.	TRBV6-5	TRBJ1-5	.	CASSPTGSNQPQHF	TGTGCCAGCAGTCCTACAGGGAGCAATCAGCCCCAGCATTTT
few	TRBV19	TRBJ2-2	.	CASKEGTYSGELFF	TGTGCCAGTAAAGAGGGGACTTACAGCGGGGAGCTGTTTTTT
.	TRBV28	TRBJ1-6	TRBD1	CASSPQGANSPLHF	TGTGCCAGCAGTCCCCAGGGGGCTAATTCACCCCTCCACTTT
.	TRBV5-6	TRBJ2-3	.	CASSLKSGSTDTQYF	TGTGCCAGCAGCTTGAAAAGCGGTAGCACAGATACGCAGTATTTT
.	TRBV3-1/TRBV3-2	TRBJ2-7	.	CASSPANGGSYEQYF	TGTGCCAGCAGCCCGGCTAACGGAGGCTCCTACGAGCAGTACTTC
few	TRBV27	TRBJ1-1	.	CASSYGAGRTEAFF	TGTGCCAGCAGTTACGGCGCGGGGAGAACTGAAGCTTTCTTT
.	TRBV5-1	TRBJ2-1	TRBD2	CASSESGTSINEQFF	TGCGCCAGCAGCGAATCCGGGACTAGCATCAATGAGCAGTTCTTC
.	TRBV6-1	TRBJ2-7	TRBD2	CASSDMVGAGAIYEQYF	TGTGCCAGCAGTGACATGGTCGGAGCGGGGGCGATCTACGAGCAGTACTTC
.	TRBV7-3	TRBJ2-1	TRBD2	CASSAYSGGNYNEQFF	TGTGCCAGCAGCGCGTATAGCGGGGGGAACTACAATGAGCAGTTCTTC
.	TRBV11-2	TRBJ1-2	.	CASSSSRGVLYGYTF	TGTGCCAGCAGCTCCTCCCGCGGGGTTCTCTATGGCTACACCTTC
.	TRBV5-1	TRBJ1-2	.	CASSLPGYGYTF	TGCGCCAGCAGCTTGCCAGGGTATGGCTACACCTTC
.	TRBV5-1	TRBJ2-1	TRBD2	CASSGLGGGDNEQFF	TGCGCCAGCAGCGGTCTGGGGGGAGGGGATAATGAGCAGTTCTTC
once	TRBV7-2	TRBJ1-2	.	CASSLALGGSRGYTF	TGTGCCAGCAGCTTAGCGTTAGGGGGATCTCGAGGCTACACCTTC
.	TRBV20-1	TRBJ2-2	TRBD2	CSASTSGGAYAGELFF	TGCAGTGCTAGTACTAGCGGGGGGGCCTATGCCGGGGAGCTGTTTTTT
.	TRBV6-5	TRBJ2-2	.	CASQGNTGELFF	TGTGCCAGCCAGGGAAACACCGGGGAGCTGTTTTTT